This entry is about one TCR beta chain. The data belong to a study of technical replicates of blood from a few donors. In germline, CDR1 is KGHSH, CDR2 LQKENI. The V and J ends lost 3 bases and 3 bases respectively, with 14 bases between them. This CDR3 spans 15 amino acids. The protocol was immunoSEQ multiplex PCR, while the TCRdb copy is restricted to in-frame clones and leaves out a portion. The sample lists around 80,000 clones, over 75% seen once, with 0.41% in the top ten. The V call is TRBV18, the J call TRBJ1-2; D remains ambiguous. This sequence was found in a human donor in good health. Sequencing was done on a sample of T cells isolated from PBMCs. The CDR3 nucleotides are TGTGCCAGCTCACCGCGGGAGGGCCTGGACTATGGCTACACCTTC. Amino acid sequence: CASSPREGLDYGYTF.